These 23 T cell receptor beta chains came from one sample sequenced in a study of a mutant IDH1 vaccine in newly diagnosed glioma. Assay used: immunoSEQ multiplex PCR; TCRdb lists only in-frame clones, some missing. The table records about 54,000 clones, roughly 80% of them present only once. The time point here: week 23, last vaccination. Topical imiquimod was applied with each vaccine dose, which held 300 ug of mutant IDH1 20-mer peptide. Antigens of these TCRs are unknown. Sequenced here: PBMCs, sampled from a glioma patient whose treatment included an IDH1 peptide vaccine. These receptors came from a man in his forties with glioma.

This chain links TRBV6-1 with TRBJ1-4; no definite D call. Germline CDR1 reads MNHNS; CDR2 reads SASEGT. This CDR3 has 13 amino acids. The V end was cut by 1 base, the J end by 12 bases, with 12 bases between. The CDR3 nucleotides read TGTGCCAGCAGTGAAGATTTCACCGATGAACTGTTTTTT. Protein product: CASSEDFTDELFF.

This sequence joins TRBV7-9 and TRBJ2-5, with D possibly TRBD2 on 7 matching bases. Germline CDR1 and CDR2: SEHNR and FQNEAQ (reference sequence). CDR3 size: 16 residues. With 0 bases removed from V and 4 bases from J, the gap between germline ends came to 15 bases. CDR3 residues: CASSLARRGGRETQYF. In DNA form, the CDR3 reads TGTGCCAGCAGCTTAGCGCGAAGGGGGGGGCGAGAGACCCAGTACTTC.

V and J are TRBV29-1 and TRBJ1-2, with a weak D call TRBD1 (6 bases). The germline gives CDR1 SQVTM, CDR2 ANQGSEA. The CDR3 extends over 15 amino acids. V lost 4 bases, J lost 0 bases, and 15 bases lay in between. As DNA, the CDR3 is TGCAGCGTTGGGGGAGATTGGGGGCCTAACTATGGCTACACCTTC. Its translation is CSVGGDWGPNYGYTF. The full variable domain, rest sourced from reference TRBV29-1 and TRBJ1-2, is SAVISQKPSRDICQRGTSLTIQCQVDSQVTMMFWYRQQPGQSLTLIATANQGSEATYESGFVIDKFPISRPNLTFSTLTVSNMSPEDSSIYLCSVGGDWGPNYGYTFGSGTRLTVV.

J is TRBJ2-7 and V is TRBV6-1, with 9 bases matching TRBD1. This CDR3 has 15 residues. Unmatched junction bases numbered 13, after V lost 2 bases and J lost 11 bases. Germline CDR1 and CDR2: MNHNS and SASEGT. This CDR3 is CASSEIRTGDGEKYF. The CDR3 nucleotides read TGTGCCAGCAGTGAAATAAGGACAGGGGATGGGGAGAAGTACTTC.

The chain is built from TRBV4-1 and TRBJ1-4, with D unresolved. V lost 0 bases and J lost 4, with 15 bases in between. The CDR3 spans 17 residues. Germline lookup yields CDR1 MGHRA and CDR2 YSYEKL. The CDR3 loop reads CASSQDRQLRRNEKLFF. The CDR3 DNA sequence: TGCGCCAGCAGCCAAGATCGTCAGTTACGTCGTAATGAAAAACTGTTTTTT.

The chain recombines TRBV27 with TRBJ2-3, with 7 bases lining up with TRBD1. V lost 5 bases, J lost 4 bases, and 9 bases stayed unmatched. Per germline, CDR1 MNHEY and CDR2 SMNVEV (reference sequence). There are 15 residues in the CDR3. CDR3 amino acids: CASSPRIQGADTQYF. The CDR3 DNA is TGTGCCAGCAGTCCGCGGATCCAGGGGGCAGATACGCAGTATTTT.

The chain uses TRBV30 and TRBJ2-5; 7 nucleotides align to TRBD2. CDR1 GTSNPN and CDR2 SVGIG come from the germline V gene (reference sequence). This CDR3 is built from 13 residues. Germline trimming cut 2 bases from V and 4 bases from J; bases unmatched to any gene: 4. The chain's CDR3 is CAWSRAGRETQYF. The CDR3 coding sequence is TGTGCCTGGAGTAGAGCGGGGCGAGAGACCCAGTACTTC.

This chain links TRBV6-5 with TRBJ1-1; a weak D match, TRBD1 (6 bases). This CDR3 spans 15 amino acids. Trimming took off 7 bases at V and 4 bases at J, with 19 bases between the two ends. Germline V CDR1 and CDR2: MNHEY, SVGAGI. DNA of the CDR3: TGTGCCAGCACTGCGTCCCCACTGGACAGCACTGAAGCTTTCTTT. It codes for CASTASPLDSTEAFF.

This clone was seen more than once but under ten times. The J gene is TRBJ2-3, the V gene TRBV19, with TRBD2 as a possible D gene (7 bases). CDR1 LNHDA and CDR2 SQIVND come from the germline V gene (reference sequence). V was clipped by 6 bases and J by 6 bases, with 22 bases between them. This CDR3 contains 16 residues. The CDR3 here is CASSLGGPPLYDTQYF. The CDR3 region has the DNA TGTGCCAGTAGCCTCGGGGGGCCGCCACTATATGATACGCAGTATTTT.

The V and J genes are TRBV6-1 and TRBJ2-3; TRBD1 might be the D (6 bases). CDR1 is MNHNS, CDR2 SASEGT, per germline. Trimming removed 6 bases at V and 0 bases at J, with 13 bases between. CDR3 length: 15 residues. Here the CDR3 DNA reads TGTGCCAGCAGACAACAGGGCAGGAGCACAGATACGCAGTATTTT. Translated: CASRQQGRSTDTQYF.

This clone was counted once. The J gene is TRBJ1-3, the V gene TRBV25-1, with 7 positions matching TRBD1. V gave up 4 bases and J gave up 4 bases; unmatched junction bases: 10. The CDR3 is 16 residues long. Per germline, CDR1 MGHDK and CDR2 SYGVNS. Written as DNA, the CDR3 is TGTGCCAGCAGTGCCTTAAGGGACAGTTACGGAAACACCATATATTTT. Residues: CASSALRDSYGNTIYF.

This clone was picked up one time. V and J are TRBV5-3 and TRBJ2-7, with 7 bases lining up with TRBD1. TRBV5-3 qualifies as an ORF whose function is uncertain. V trimming: 4 bases; J trimming: 7 bases; junction bases outside the gene matches: 14. CDR3 size: 15 residues. The CDR3 DNA reads as TGTGCCAGAAGCCCCATATATGGATCAGGGGGAGAGCAGTACTTC. Translated, it gives CARSPIYGSGGEQYF.

The V call is TRBV19, the J call TRBJ1-5; 7 bases agree with TRBD1. The CDR3 spans 13 residues. The germline CDR1 and CDR2 sequences are LNHDA and SQIVND (reference sequence). The junction had 9 bases not matched to a gene; V was cut back by 7 bases and J by 9 bases. CDR3 in amino acids: CASTSQGIWPQHF. The CDR3, as DNA: TGTGCCAGTACCTCACAGGGGATTTGGCCCCAGCATTTT.

The chain couples TRBV2 to TRBJ2-5; 8 nucleotides match TRBD1. J lost 5 bases, V lost 7 bases, and 6 bases had no gene match. In germline, CDR1 is SNHLY, CDR2 FYNNEI. The CDR3 is 13 residues long. CDR3 amino acids: CASKPRGRETQYF. CDR3 sequence (DNA): TGTGCCAGCAAACCCAGGGGGCGGGAGACCCAGTACTTC.

The J gene is TRBJ1-5, the V gene TRBV10-2; D is unclear. This CDR3 has 14 residues. Germline-derived CDR1 and CDR2 are WSHSY and SAAADI. Trimming left V 5 bases short and J 2 bases short, with 10 bases between. DNA for the CDR3: TGCGCCAGCAGTCCGGACCGACGCAATCAGCCCCAGCATTTT. It encodes CASSPDRRNQPQHF.

J is TRBJ2-7 and V is TRBV6-5, with 10 bases identical to TRBD1. There are 14 residues in the CDR3. Germline assignment: CDR1 MNHEY and CDR2 SVGAGI. V was pared by 2 bases and J by 3 bases, with 1 base of the junction left unmatched. The CDR3: CASSYGTGVYEQYF. In nucleotides, the CDR3 is TGTGCCAGCAGTTACGGGACAGGGGTCTACGAGCAGTACTTC.

In its sample, this clone was seen a few times. J is TRBJ1-1 and V is TRBV29-1, with 7 bases aligning to TRBD1. Germline CDR1 SQVTM, CDR2 ANQGSEA. The junction had 10 bases not matched to a gene; V was cut back by 5 bases and J by 1 base. The CDR3 spans 15 residues. The CDR3: CSVSRQGDGNTEAFF. CDR3 DNA sequence: TGCAGCGTTTCTCGACAGGGCGATGGGAACACTGAAGCTTTCTTT.

As DNA, the CDR3 is TGTGCCAGCTCACCGGGACAGAACAATCAGCCCCAGCATTTT. This encodes CASSPGQNNQPQHF. The chain employs TRBV18 and TRBJ1-5; 7 bases are a match to TRBD1. Germline values: CDR1 KGHSH, CDR2 LQKENI. The J segment lost 3 bases and the V segment lost 3 bases, leaving 2 bases of the junction unmatched. The CDR3 consists of 14 residues. Full variable domain (missing parts from reference TRBV18 and TRBJ1-5): NAGVMQNPRHLVRRRGQEARLRCSPMKGHSHVYWYRQLPEEGLKFMVYLQKENIIDESGMPKERFSAEFPKEGPSILRIQQVVRGDSAAYFCASSPGQNNQPQHFGDGTRLSIL.

The chain recombines TRBV20-1 with TRBJ2-5; maybe TRBD2 (5 bases). The CDR3 is 11 residues long. Trimming removed 5 bases from V and 4 bases from J, with 8 bases in between. Germline CDR1 DFQATT, CDR2 SNEGSKA (reference sequence). The CDR3 DNA sequence: TGCAGTGCTCGGGATAGAGAGACCCAGTACTTC. Its protein product is CSARDRETQYF.

The chain links TRBV9 to TRBJ1-5; D gene ambiguous. The CDR3 is 14 residues long. V was trimmed by 2 bases and J by 2 bases, leaving 8 bases between them. Germline CDR1 reads SGDLS; CDR2 reads YYNGEE. For the CDR3, the DNA is TGTGCCAGCAGCGTTAATGCGGGCAATCAGCCCCAGCATTTT. This codes for CASSVNAGNQPQHF.

The chain carries TRBV5-8 and TRBJ2-3; no reliable D call. The CDR3 is 17 residues long. The germline CDR1 and CDR2 sequences are SGHTS and YDEGEE. V was pared by 4 bases and J by 3 bases, with 21 bases between. CDR3 loop: CASSPYRARPLTDTQYF. In nucleotides, the CDR3 is TGTGCCAGCAGCCCCTACAGAGCCCGACCATTAACAGATACGCAGTATTTT.

The chain carries TRBV29-1 and TRBJ1-2; D is perhaps TRBD1 (6 bases). The germline gives CDR1 SQVTM, CDR2 ANQGSEA. V was clipped by 5 bases and J by 8 bases, with 15 bases between them. CDR3 size: 12 residues. The CDR3 is CSVYDRMRGYTF. The CDR3 coding sequence is TGCAGCGTTTACGACAGGATGAGGGGCTACACCTTC. The variable domain in full, with the rest retrieved from reference TRBV29-1 and TRBJ1-2, is SAVISQKPSRDICQRGTSLTIQCQVDSQVTMMFWYRQQPGQSLTLIATANQGSEATYESGFVIDKFPISRPNLTFSTLTVSNMSPEDSSIYLCSVYDRMRGYTFGSGTRLTVV.

This clone was seen a single time. The V and J genes are TRBV6-5 and TRBJ2-7, with D hard to call. Germline V gene sequence: CDR1 MNHEY, CDR2 SVGAGI. The CDR3 sequence is 14 residues long. V was trimmed by 5 bases and J by 6 bases, leaving 17 bases between them. The CDR3 reads CASSRPPATSEQYF. The CDR3 nucleotides are TGTGCCAGCAGTCGCCCCCCGGCTACCTCCGAGCAGTACTTC.